Described below is a single T cell receptor (beta chain) sequence and its context. TCRdb's copy holds only in-frame clones and misses some; the assay was immunoSEQ multiplex PCR. The sample shows 130,000 to 150,000 clones, around 90% of them seen only once. Germline V CDR1 and CDR2: SGHKS, YYEKEE (reference sequence). This CDR3 has 15 amino acids. Trimming removed 3 bases from V and 3 bases from J; junction bases left unmatched: 8. The data derive from a study of blood T cell repertoires in COVID-19. At the level of the study: PBMCs, B-cell-depleted T cells, or T cells provided the cDNA or gDNA that made up the material.

The sequencing sample was made of peripheral blood. The clonotype was recovered from a woman aged 45-60 years with acute or convalescent COVID-19. The chain carries TRBV5-5 and TRBJ2-7, with 8 bases identical to TRBD1. CDR3 in DNA: TGTGCCAGCAGCTACTCGGACAGGGTGGACTACGAGCAGTACTTC. This translates into CASSYSDRVDYEQYF.